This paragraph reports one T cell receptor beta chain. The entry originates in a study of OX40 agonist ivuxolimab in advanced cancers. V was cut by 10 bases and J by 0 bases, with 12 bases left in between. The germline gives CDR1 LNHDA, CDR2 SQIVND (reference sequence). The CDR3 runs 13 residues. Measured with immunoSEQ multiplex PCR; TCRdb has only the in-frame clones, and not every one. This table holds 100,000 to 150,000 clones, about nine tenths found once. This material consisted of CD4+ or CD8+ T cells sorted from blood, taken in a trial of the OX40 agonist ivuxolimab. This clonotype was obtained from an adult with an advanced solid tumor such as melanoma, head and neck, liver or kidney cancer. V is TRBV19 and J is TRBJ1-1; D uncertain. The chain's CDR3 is CATWGLMNTEAFF. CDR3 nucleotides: TGTGCCACCTGGGGTTTAATGAACACTGAAGCTTTCTTT. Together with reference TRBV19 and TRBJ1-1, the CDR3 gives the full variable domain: DGGITQSPKYLFRKEGQNVTLSCEQNLNHDAMYWYRQDPGQGLRLIYYSQIVNDFQKGDIAEGYSVSREKKESFPLTVTSAQKNPTAFYLCATWGLMNTEAFFGQGTRLTVV.